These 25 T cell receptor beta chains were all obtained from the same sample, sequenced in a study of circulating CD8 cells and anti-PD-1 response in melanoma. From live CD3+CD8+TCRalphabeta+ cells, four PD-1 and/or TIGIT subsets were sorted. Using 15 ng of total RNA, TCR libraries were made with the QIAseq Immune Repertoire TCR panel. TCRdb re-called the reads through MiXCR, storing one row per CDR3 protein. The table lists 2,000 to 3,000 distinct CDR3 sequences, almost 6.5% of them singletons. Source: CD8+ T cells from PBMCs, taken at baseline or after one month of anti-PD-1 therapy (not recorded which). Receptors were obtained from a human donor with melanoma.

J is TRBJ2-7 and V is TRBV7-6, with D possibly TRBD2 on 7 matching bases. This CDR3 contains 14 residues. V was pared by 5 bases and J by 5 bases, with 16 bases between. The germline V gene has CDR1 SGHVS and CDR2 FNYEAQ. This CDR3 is CASSLRGGFDEQYF. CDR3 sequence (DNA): TGTGCCAGCAGCCTAAGGGGGGGGTTCGACGAGCAGTACTTC.

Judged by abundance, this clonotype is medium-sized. The CDR3 loop is CASFKRQEDSPLHF. CDR3 in DNA: TGTGCCAGCTTCAAAAGACAGGAGGATTCACCCCTCCACTTT. The chain employs TRBV5-4 and TRBJ1-6, with D perhaps matching TRBD1 (6 bases). V was shortened by 7 bases and J by 8 bases, with 16 bases between the two germline ends. Germline V gene lookup returns CDR1 SGHNT and CDR2 YYREEE (reference sequence). The CDR3 loop spans 14 amino acids.

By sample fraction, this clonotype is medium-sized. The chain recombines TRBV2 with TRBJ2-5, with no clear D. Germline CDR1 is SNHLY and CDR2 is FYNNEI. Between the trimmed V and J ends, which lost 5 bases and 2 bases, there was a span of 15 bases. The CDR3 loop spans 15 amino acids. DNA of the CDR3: TGTGCCAGCAGTCCTCTCGTACTGGGGCAAGAGACCCAGTACTTC. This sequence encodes CASSPLVLGQETQYF.

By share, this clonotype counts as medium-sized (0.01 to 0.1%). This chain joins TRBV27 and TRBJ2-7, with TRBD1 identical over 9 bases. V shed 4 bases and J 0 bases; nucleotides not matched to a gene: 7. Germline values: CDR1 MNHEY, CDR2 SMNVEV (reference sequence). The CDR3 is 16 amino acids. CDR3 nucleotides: TGTGCCAGCAGTTCCATTGGGGGACAGGGCTCCTACGAGCAGTACTTC. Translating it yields CASSSIGGQGSYEQYF.

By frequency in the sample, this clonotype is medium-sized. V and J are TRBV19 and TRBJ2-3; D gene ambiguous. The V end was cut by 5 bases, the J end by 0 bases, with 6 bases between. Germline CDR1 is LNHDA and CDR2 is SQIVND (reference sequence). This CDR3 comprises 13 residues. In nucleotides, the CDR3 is TGTGCCAGTAGTCGACTTAGCACAGATACGCAGTATTTT. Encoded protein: CASSRLSTDTQYF.

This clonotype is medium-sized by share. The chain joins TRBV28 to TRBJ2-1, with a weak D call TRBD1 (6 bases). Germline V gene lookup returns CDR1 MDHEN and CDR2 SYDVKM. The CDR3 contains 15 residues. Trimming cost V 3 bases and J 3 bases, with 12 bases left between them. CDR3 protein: CASSFPGAGYNEQFF. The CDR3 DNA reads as TGTGCCAGCAGTTTCCCAGGGGCTGGCTACAATGAGCAGTTCTTC.

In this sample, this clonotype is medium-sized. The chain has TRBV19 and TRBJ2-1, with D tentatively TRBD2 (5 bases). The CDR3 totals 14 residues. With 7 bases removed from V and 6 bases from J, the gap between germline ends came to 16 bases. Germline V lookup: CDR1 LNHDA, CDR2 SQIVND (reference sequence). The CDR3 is CASKWTPTSNEQFF. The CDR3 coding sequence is TGTGCCAGTAAATGGACTCCCACTAGCAATGAGCAGTTCTTC.

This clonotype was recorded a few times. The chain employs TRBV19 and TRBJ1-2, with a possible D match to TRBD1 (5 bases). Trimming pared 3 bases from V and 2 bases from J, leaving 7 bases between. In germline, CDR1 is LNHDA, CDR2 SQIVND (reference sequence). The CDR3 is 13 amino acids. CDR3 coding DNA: TGTGCCAGTAGTATTCGGGGGAACTATGGCTACACCTTC. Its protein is CASSIRGNYGYTF.

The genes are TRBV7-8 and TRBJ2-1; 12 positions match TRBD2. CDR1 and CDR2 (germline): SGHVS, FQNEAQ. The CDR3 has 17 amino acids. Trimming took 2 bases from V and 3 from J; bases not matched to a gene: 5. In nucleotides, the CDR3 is TGTGCCAGCAGCTTACTAGCGGGGGGGCGTAGCTACAATGAGCAGTTCTTC. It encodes CASSLLAGGRSYNEQFF.

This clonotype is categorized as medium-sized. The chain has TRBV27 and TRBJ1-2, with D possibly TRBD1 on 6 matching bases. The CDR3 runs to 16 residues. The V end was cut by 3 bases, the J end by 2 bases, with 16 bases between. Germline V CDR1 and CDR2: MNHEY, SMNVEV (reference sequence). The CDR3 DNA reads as TGTGCCAGCAGTTTCGCCGGTGGACAGATAAACTATGGCTACACCTTC. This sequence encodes CASSFAGGQINYGYTF.

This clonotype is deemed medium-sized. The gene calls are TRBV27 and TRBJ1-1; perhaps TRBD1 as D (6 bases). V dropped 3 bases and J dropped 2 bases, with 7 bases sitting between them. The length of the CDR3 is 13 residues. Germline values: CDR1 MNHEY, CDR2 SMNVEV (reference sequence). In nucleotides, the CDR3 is TGTGCCAGCAGTTTCGGGGGCAACACTGAAGCTTTCTTT. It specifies CASSFGGNTEAFF.

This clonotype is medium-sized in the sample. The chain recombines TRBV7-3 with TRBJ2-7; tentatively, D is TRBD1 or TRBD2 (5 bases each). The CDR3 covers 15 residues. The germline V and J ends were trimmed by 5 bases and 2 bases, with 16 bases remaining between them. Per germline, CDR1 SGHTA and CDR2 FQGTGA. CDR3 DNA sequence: TGTGCCAGCAGCCCCCTTGGTGGGGGTCCCTACGAGCAGTACTTC. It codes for CASSPLGGGPYEQYF.

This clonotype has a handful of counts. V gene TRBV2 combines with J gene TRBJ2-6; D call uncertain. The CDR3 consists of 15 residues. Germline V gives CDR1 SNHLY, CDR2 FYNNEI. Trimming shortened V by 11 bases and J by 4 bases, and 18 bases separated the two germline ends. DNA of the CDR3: TGTGCCTCGGCCTCTCTGGAAGCCGGGGCCAACGTCCTGACTTTC. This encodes CASASLEAGANVLTF.

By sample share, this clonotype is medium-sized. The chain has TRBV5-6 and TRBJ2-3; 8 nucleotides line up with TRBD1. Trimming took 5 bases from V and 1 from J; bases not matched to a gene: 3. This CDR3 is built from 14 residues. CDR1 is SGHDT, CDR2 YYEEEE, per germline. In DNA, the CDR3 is TGTGCCAGCAGACAGGGGGGACGCACAGATACGCAGTATTTT. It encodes CASRQGGRTDTQYF.

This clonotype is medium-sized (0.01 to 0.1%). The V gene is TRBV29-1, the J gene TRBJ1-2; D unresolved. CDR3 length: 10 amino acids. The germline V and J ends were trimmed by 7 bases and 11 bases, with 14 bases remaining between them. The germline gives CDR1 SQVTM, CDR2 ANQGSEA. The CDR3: CSDFLGGYTF. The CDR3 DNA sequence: TGCAGCGACTTCTTGGGTGGATACACCTTC.

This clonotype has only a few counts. CDR3 DNA: TGTGCCAGTTCCGCAGGGGGGACTGAAGCTTTCTTT. It specifies CASSAGGTEAFF. This rearrangement joins TRBV19 to TRBJ1-1; 7 positions agree with TRBD1. The V gene's germline CDR1 is LNHDA and CDR2 SQIVND (reference sequence). CDR3 length: 12 amino acids. J lost 5 bases, V lost 8 bases, and 5 bases had no gene match.

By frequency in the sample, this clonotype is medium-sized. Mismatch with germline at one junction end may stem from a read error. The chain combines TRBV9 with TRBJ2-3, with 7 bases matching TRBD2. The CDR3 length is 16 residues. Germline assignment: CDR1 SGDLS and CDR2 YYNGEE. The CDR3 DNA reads TGTGCCAGCAGCCGGACTGGGAGGGAGGGCACAGATATGCAGTATTTT. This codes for CASSRTGREGTDMQYF.

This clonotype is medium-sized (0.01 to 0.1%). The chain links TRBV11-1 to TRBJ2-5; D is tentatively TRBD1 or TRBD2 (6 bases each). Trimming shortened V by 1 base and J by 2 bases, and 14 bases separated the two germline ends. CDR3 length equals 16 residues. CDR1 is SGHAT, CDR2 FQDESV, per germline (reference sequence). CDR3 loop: CASSLEGGPGQETQYF. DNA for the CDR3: TGTGCCAGCAGCTTAGAAGGGGGGCCTGGGCAAGAGACCCAGTACTTC.

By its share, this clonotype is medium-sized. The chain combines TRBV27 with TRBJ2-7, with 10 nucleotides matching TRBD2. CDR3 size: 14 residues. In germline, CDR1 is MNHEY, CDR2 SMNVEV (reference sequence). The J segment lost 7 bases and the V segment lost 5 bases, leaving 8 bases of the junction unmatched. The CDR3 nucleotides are TGTGCCAGCAGTAGAAGCGGGGGGGCGAGGGAGCAGTACTTC. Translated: CASSRSGGAREQYF.

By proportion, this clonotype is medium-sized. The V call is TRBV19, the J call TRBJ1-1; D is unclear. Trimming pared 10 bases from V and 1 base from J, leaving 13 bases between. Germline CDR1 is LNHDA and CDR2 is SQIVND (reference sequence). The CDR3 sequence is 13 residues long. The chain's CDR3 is CATESSSNTEAFF. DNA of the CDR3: TGTGCCACCGAGTCCAGTTCGAACACTGAAGCTTTCTTT.

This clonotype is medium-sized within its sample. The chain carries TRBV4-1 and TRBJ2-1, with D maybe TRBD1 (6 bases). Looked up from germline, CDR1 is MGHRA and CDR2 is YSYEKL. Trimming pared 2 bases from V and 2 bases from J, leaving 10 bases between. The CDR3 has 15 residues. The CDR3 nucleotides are TGCGCCAGCAGCCAATCGGACAGACCCTACAATGAGCAGTTCTTC. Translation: CASSQSDRPYNEQFF.

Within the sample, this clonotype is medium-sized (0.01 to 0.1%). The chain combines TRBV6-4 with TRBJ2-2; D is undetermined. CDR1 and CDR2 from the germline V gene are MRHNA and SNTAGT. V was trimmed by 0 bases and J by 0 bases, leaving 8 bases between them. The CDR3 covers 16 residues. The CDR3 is CASSDSVSANTGELFF. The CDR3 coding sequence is TGTGCCAGCAGTGACTCAGTGTCAGCGAACACCGGGGAGCTGTTTTTT.

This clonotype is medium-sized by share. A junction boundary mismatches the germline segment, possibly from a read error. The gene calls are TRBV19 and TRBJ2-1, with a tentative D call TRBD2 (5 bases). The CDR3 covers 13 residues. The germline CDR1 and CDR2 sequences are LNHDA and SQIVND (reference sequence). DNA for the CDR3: TGTGCCTGTAGTCCGGGGACCTACAATGAGCAGTTCTTC. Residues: CACSPGTYNEQFF.

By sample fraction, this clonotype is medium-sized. The CDR3 here is CASSVTEYNEQFF. The CDR3 region has the DNA TGTGCCAGCAGTGTGACCGAGTACAATGAGCAGTTCTTC. V is TRBV2 and J is TRBJ2-1, with D uncertain. Germline loops: CDR1 SNHLY, CDR2 FYNNEI. The V and J ends lost 4 bases and 4 bases respectively, with 8 bases between them. The CDR3 spans 13 residues.

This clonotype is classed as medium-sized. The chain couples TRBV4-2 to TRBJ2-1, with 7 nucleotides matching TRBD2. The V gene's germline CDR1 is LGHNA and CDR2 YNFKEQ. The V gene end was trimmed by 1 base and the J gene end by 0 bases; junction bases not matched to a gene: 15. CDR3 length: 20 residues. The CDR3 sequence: CASSQGDGSGALSSYNEQFF. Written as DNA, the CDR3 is TGTGCCAGCAGCCAAGGAGATGGAAGCGGGGCCCTGAGCTCCTACAATGAGCAGTTCTTC.